Presented here are 2 T cell receptor beta chains from one specimen sequenced in a study of OX40 agonist ivuxolimab in advanced cancers. Receptors were amplified or captured by the immunoSEQ multiplex PCR assay. TCRdb took over this immuneACCESS table, retaining in-frame rearrangements with V and J assigned. Such tables are incomplete; in checked studies, under half of the missing clones stem from an unresolved V gene, and the remainder is unexplained. Here the sample has roughly 71,000 clones; around 90% occur a single time. The ten top clones hold 0.95% to 1.3% of the sample. The specimen comprised CD4+ or CD8+ T cells sorted from blood, sampled in a trial of the OX40 agonist ivuxolimab. The receptors were sampled from an adult with an advanced solid tumor such as melanoma, head and neck, liver or kidney cancer.

This chain links TRBV7-3 with TRBJ1-5; no firm D call. This CDR3 has 17 amino acids. Germline values: CDR1 SGHTA, CDR2 FQGTGA. V lost 2 bases and J lost 0, with 14 bases in between. DNA of the CDR3: TGTGCCAGCAGCTTAGGAATGGGCCACTATAGCAATCAGCCCCAGCATTTT. Translation: CASSLGMGHYSNQPQHF.

This sequence joins TRBV11-3 and TRBJ2-2; D remains ambiguous. V lost 0 bases, J lost 0 bases, and 11 bases lay in between. From germline, CDR1 is SGHNT and CDR2 YENEEA. This CDR3 is built from 17 residues. The CDR3 region has the DNA TGTGCCAGCAGCTTAGATAACACCGTAGCGAACACCGGGGAGCTGTTTTTT. It yields the protein CASSLDNTVANTGELFF.